This T cell receptor (beta chain) came from a study of identifying expanded T cells in peripheral blood. Collection occurred without any documented infections or immune events in donors. Findings and limits, study-wide: Clone count variance between approximately 2-week samples rose with total template count. Differentially abundant clones: about 1.2 between replicates, 15 to 17 at approximately two weeks, less than 25 at four.

Clones were read by immunoSEQ multiplex PCR, and TCRdb kept only the in-frame ones, dropping some. The sample carries 100,000 to 110,000 clones, about 90% recorded once. A remark on this clone: Its antigen is undetermined.

The CDR3 extends over 16 amino acids. The germline V gene has CDR1 MNHNS and CDR2 SASEGT. The germline V and J ends were trimmed by 1 base and 0 bases, with 12 bases remaining between them. The receptor comes from a person between 18 and 75 years old in good health. V is TRBV6-1 and J is TRBJ2-5; D might be TRBD1 (6 bases). Input material: blood. CDR3 residues: CASSEGMGQNQETQYF. The CDR3, as DNA: TGTGCCAGCAGTGAAGGGATGGGACAAAACCAAGAGACCCAGTACTTC.